Listed below are T cell receptor beta chains from one sample, sequenced in a study of beta chain features in type 1 diabetes. Only in-frame clones appear in the TCRdb table, and some are missing; sequencing was by immunoSEQ multiplex PCR. The data hold over 200,000 clones, with about a tenth observed a single time. Sequenced material: naive CD4+ T cells from blood. These receptors were collected from a young man with type 1 diabetes. CDR3s include the opening cysteine and the closing phenylalanine or tryptophan. The order of the fields is V gene, clone size, D gene, J gene, CDR3 DNA, CDR3 protein. The D gene is left open where the match is weak. Size is stated for part of the rows, as once, few or many counts, or as a class when the clone is expanded.

v_call: TRBV5-1; clone_size: few; d_call: -; j_call: TRBJ1-4; cdr3_nt: TGCGCCAGCAGCTTACAGGGATCCGATGAAAAACTGTTTTTT; cdr3_aa: CASSLQGSDEKLFF
v_call: TRBV9; clone_size: -; d_call: -; j_call: TRBJ2-3; cdr3_nt: TGTGCCAGCAGCGCTGTCCCTATGCCCCTCACAGATACGCAGTATTTT; cdr3_aa: CASSAVPMPLTDTQYF
v_call: TRBV7-2; clone_size: few; d_call: -; j_call: TRBJ2-1; cdr3_nt: TGTGCCAGCAGCTTAGGGGCGAGCTCCTACAATGAGCAGTTCTTC; cdr3_aa: CASSLGASSYNEQFF
v_call: TRBV5-4; clone_size: -; d_call: -; j_call: TRBJ1-3; cdr3_nt: TGTGCCAGCAGCTCAGGGGCTGGAAACACCATATATTTT; cdr3_aa: CASSSGAGNTIYF
v_call: TRBV7-9; clone_size: few; d_call: -; j_call: TRBJ1-2; cdr3_nt: TGTGCCAGCAGCTTAGAGGGAGGGAATGGCTACACCTTC; cdr3_aa: CASSLEGGNGYTF
v_call: TRBV7-9; clone_size: few; d_call: -; j_call: TRBJ1-2; cdr3_nt: TGTGCCAGCAGCTTAGCAGCAGGGGAGAAGGGCTACACCTTC; cdr3_aa: CASSLAAGEKGYTF
v_call: TRBV18; clone_size: few; d_call: -; j_call: TRBJ2-5; cdr3_nt: TGTGCCAGCTCACCAGGAGACGGAGAGACCCAGTACTTC; cdr3_aa: CASSPGDGETQYF
v_call: TRBV9; clone_size: few; d_call: TRBD2; j_call: TRBJ2-2; cdr3_nt: TGTGCCAGCGCCCTAGCGGTGAACACCGGGGAGCTGTTTTTT; cdr3_aa: CASALAVNTGELFF
v_call: TRBV7-2; clone_size: few; d_call: -; j_call: TRBJ1-1; cdr3_nt: TGTGCCAGCAGCCCAAGGGGTCCCACGGGCACTGAAGCTTTCTTT; cdr3_aa: CASSPRGPTGTEAFF
v_call: TRBV4-2; clone_size: few; d_call: -; j_call: TRBJ2-3; cdr3_nt: TGTGCCAGCAGCCAAGGATTAGCGGAGCTCACAGATACGCAGTATTTT; cdr3_aa: CASSQGLAELTDTQYF
v_call: TRBV4-3; clone_size: -; d_call: -; j_call: TRBJ2-4; cdr3_nt: TGCGCCAGCACCCAGAGCTTAGCATTAGCCAAAAACATTCAGTACTTC; cdr3_aa: CASTQSLALAKNIQYF
v_call: TRBV29-1; clone_size: -; d_call: TRBD1; j_call: TRBJ2-1; cdr3_nt: TGCAGCGTCGGACAGGCCAATGAGCAGTTCTTC; cdr3_aa: CSVGQANEQFF
v_call: TRBV4-2; clone_size: few; d_call: TRBD1; j_call: TRBJ1-2; cdr3_nt: TGTGCCAGCAGCCGATCTACAGGGGGCAGGGACTATGGCTACACCTTC; cdr3_aa: CASSRSTGGRDYGYTF
v_call: TRBV7-3; clone_size: -; d_call: -; j_call: TRBJ2-6; cdr3_nt: TGTGCCAGCAGCTCACAGGGCCGGAGCTCTGGGGCCAACGTCCTGACTTTC; cdr3_aa: CASSSQGRSSGANVLTF
v_call: TRBV7-9; clone_size: -; d_call: -; j_call: TRBJ2-3; cdr3_nt: TGTGCCAGCAGCCTACAGGGCACAGATACGCAGTATTTT; cdr3_aa: CASSLQGTDTQYF
v_call: TRBV7-3; clone_size: -; d_call: -; j_call: TRBJ2-7; cdr3_nt: TGTGCCAGCAGCGCCTCGGAGGGGATCGACGAGCAGTACTTC; cdr3_aa: CASSASEGIDEQYF
v_call: TRBV11-2; clone_size: few; d_call: -; j_call: TRBJ2-3; cdr3_nt: TGTGCCAGCAGCGAGAGATCAGGAACAGATACGCAGTATTTT; cdr3_aa: CASSERSGTDTQYF
v_call: TRBV4-3; clone_size: -; d_call: -; j_call: TRBJ2-7; cdr3_nt: TGCGCCAGCAGCCAAGATCGGGGAGCCGGTGAGCAGTACTTC; cdr3_aa: CASSQDRGAGEQYF
v_call: TRBV7-9; clone_size: -; d_call: TRBD2; j_call: TRBJ2-5; cdr3_nt: TGTGCCAGCAGCTTAGCGGGACTAGCGGGGGGCCTCCAAGAGACCCAGTACTTC; cdr3_aa: CASSLAGLAGGLQETQYF
v_call: TRBV7-2; clone_size: few; d_call: -; j_call: TRBJ1-4; cdr3_nt: TGTGCCAGCAGCCCCATCAGAGGTGAAAAACTGTTTTTT; cdr3_aa: CASSPIRGEKLFF
v_call: TRBV7-8; clone_size: few; d_call: TRBD1; j_call: TRBJ1-2; cdr3_nt: TGTGCCAGCAGCTTAGTGTTCAGGGGGACAGGCGCTAAGCGCTATGGCTACACCTTC; cdr3_aa: CASSLVFRGTGAKRYGYTF
v_call: TRBV5-4; clone_size: few; d_call: TRBD1; j_call: TRBJ1-6; cdr3_nt: TGTGCCAGCAGCTTGACGACAGGGGGCATGAACTCCTATAATTCACCCCTCCACTTT; cdr3_aa: CASSLTTGGMNSYNSPLHF
v_call: TRBV13; clone_size: -; d_call: -; j_call: TRBJ1-2; cdr3_nt: TGTGCCAGCAGCTCCCGAGTCCCCCCCTATGGCTACACCTTC; cdr3_aa: CASSSRVPPYGYTF
v_call: TRBV11-2; clone_size: -; d_call: -; j_call: TRBJ1-1; cdr3_nt: TGTGCCAGCAGCTTGTCGGTGAACACTGAAGCTTTCTTT; cdr3_aa: CASSLSVNTEAFF
v_call: TRBV7-7; clone_size: few; d_call: -; j_call: TRBJ2-3; cdr3_nt: TGTGCTAGCAGCTTAGGGCAGTCAGATACGCAGTATTTT; cdr3_aa: CASSLGQSDTQYF
v_call: TRBV2; clone_size: -; d_call: -; j_call: TRBJ2-2; cdr3_nt: TGTGCCAGCAGTGAATTGGAGTCCGGGGAGCTGTTTTTT; cdr3_aa: CASSELESGELFF
v_call: TRBV5-4; clone_size: few; d_call: TRBD2; j_call: TRBJ2-5; cdr3_nt: TGTGCCAGCAGCCGTAGGCATCGGACTAGCGGGGAAGAGACCCAGTACTTC; cdr3_aa: CASSRRHRTSGEETQYF